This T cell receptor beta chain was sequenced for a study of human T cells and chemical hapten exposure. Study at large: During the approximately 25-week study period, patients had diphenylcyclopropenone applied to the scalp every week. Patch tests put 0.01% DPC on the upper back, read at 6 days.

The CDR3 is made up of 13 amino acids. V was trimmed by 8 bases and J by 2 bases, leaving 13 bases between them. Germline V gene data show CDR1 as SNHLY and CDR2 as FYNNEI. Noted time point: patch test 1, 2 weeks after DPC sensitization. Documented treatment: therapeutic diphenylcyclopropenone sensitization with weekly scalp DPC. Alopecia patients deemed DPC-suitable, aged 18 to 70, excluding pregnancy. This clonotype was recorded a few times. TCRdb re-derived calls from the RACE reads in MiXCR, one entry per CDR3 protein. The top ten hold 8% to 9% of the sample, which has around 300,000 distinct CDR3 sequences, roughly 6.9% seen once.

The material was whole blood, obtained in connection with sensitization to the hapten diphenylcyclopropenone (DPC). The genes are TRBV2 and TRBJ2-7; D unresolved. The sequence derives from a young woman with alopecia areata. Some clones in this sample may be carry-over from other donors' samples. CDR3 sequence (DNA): TGTGCCAGCGTGGGGTCAGAAGCCTACGAGCAGTACTTC. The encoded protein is CASVGSEAYEQYF. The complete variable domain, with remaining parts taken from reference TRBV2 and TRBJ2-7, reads EPEVTQTPSHQVTQMGQEVILRCVPISNHLYFYWYRQILGQKVEFLVSFYNNEISEKSEIFDDQFSVERPDGSNFTLKIRSTKLEDSAMYFCASVGSEAYEQYFGPGTRLTVT.